Sequencing of this TCR beta chain was carried out in a study of shared clonotypes between healthy human individuals. The V gene lost 1 base and the J gene lost 0 bases, with 15 bases spanning the gap. The CDR3 loop spans 17 amino acids. Per the germline V gene, CDR1 is MGHRA and CDR2 is YSYEKL. Concerning this clone itself: The antigen is not known.

Original analysis: ImmunoSEQ yielded junction-only sequences lacking quality scores, so filtering differed. Produced via immunoSEQ multiplex PCR; TCRdb's table is partial and in-frame only. That table supplies the V and J calls and clone size; D and trimming were determined from the DNA. The sample carries under 1,100,000 clones, about 75% recorded once. Broader study findings: Despite large depth, sorted-subset datasets appeared incompletely sequenced. Estimated richness values were generally larger in naive subsets than in memory subsets. Non-shared clonotypes showed lower generation probabilities than clonotypes common to all four donors.

The sequenced material came from memory CD4+ T cells sorted from blood. The subset is: CD45RA-negative fraction. The TCR comes from a man aged 18 to 29 in good health. The chain employs TRBV4-1 and TRBJ1-2, with D perhaps matching TRBD1 (5 bases). The DNA of the CDR3 is TGCGCCAGCAGCCAAGGGGCAGGGAACCTAGCTAACTATGGCTACACCTTC. This encodes CASSQGAGNLANYGYTF.